Each of the 17 T cell receptor beta chains below was sequenced from the same sample in a study of neurological immune-mediated disorders. TCRdb reprocessed the 5' RACE reads with MiXCR, giving one entry per CDR3 protein. The data hold around 38,000 distinct CDR3 sequences, with 14% observed a single time. Sequencing was done on a sample of CD4+ T cells from blood. The receptors were sampled from a woman in her sixties with HTLV-1-associated myelopathy (HAM/TSP).

This clonotype was counted many times. The CDR3 nucleotides are TGTGCCAGTACCTCGGGACAGTCTAGCACAGATACGCAGTATTTT. It codes for CASTSGQSSTDTQYF. The chain is built from TRBV10-3 and TRBJ2-3, with TRBD1 matching over 7 bases. The junction had 10 bases not matched to a gene; V was cut back by 10 bases and J by 0 bases. There are 15 residues in the CDR3. Germline values: CDR1 ENHRY, CDR2 SYGVKD.

This clonotype was seen more than once but under ten times. The chain recombines TRBV20-1 with TRBJ2-3; D gene uncertain. The CDR3 has 13 amino acids. Germline assignment: CDR1 DFQATT and CDR2 SNEGSKA (reference sequence). The V end was cut by 4 bases, the J end by 0 bases, with 8 bases between. CDR3 in amino acids: CSAIGRSTDTQYF. CDR3 coding DNA: TGCAGTGCTATTGGGCGGAGCACAGATACGCAGTATTTT.

At least ten counts were recorded for this clonotype. CDR3 protein: CASSLGVSQAKNIQYF. CDR3 coding DNA: TGTGCCAGCAGCTTAGGGGTCTCTCAAGCCAAAAACATTCAGTACTTC. The chain recombines TRBV7-6 with TRBJ2-4; D unresolved. V was shortened by 1 base and J by 0 bases, with 10 bases between the two germline ends. Germline CDR1 is SGHVS and CDR2 is FNYEAQ. This CDR3 is built from 16 residues.

This clonotype has at least ten counts. The chain joins TRBV6-5 to TRBJ2-6; D gene uncertain. Trimming cost V 6 bases and J 0 bases, with 6 bases left between them. Germline V gene sequence: CDR1 MNHEY, CDR2 SVGAGI. This CDR3 is 14 amino acids long. The CDR3 DNA sequence: TGTGCCAGCAGCCGAAACTCTGGGGCCAACGTCCTGACTTTC. Translated, it gives CASSRNSGANVLTF.

Ten or more counts support this clonotype. This chain links TRBV5-1 with TRBJ1-1; TRBD1 matches 7 bases. The germline V gene encodes CDR1 SGHRS and CDR2 YFSETQ. The ends lost 3 bases at V and 0 bases at J; junction bases unmatched: 8. The CDR3 has 16 amino acids. The CDR3 region is CASSSRTGGMNTEAFF. The CDR3 nucleotides read TGCGCCAGCAGCTCCAGGACAGGCGGAATGAACACTGAAGCTTTCTTT.

This clonotype showed up just a few times. A read error may produce the germline difference seen at one junction end. The chain combines TRBV4-1 with TRBJ1-3; maybe TRBD1 (5 bases). Germline V gives CDR1 MGHRA, CDR2 YSYEKL. The CDR3 has 13 residues. In DNA, the CDR3 is TGCGCCAGCAGTCAAGAGGACAGAAACACCATATATTTT. Its protein is CASSQEDRNTIYF.

This clonotype was detected ten times or more. The chain has TRBV2 and TRBJ1-5; D gene unclear. V lost 5 bases, J lost 2 bases, and 4 bases lay in between. This CDR3 spans 12 amino acids. Germline values: CDR1 SNHLY, CDR2 FYNNEI. The CDR3 here is CASSLGNQPQHF. CDR3 bases: TGTGCCAGCAGTTTGGGCAATCAGCCCCAGCATTTT.

This clonotype was seen just once. The J gene is TRBJ2-5, the V gene TRBV20-1; no definite D call. The CDR3 is made up of 10 amino acids. Trimming removed 6 bases at V and 5 bases at J, with 7 bases between. From germline, CDR1 is DFQATT and CDR2 SNEGSKA (reference sequence). The CDR3 loop reads CSASGETQYF. As DNA, the CDR3 is TGCAGTGCGTCCGGTGAGACCCAGTACTTC.

The chain is built from TRBV5-1 and TRBJ2-3; a weak D match, TRBD1 (6 bases). Germline V lookup: CDR1 SGHRS, CDR2 YFSETQ. There are 14 residues in the CDR3. V lost 4 bases to trimming and J lost 2 bases, with 11 bases between them. CDR3 region: CASSNPGDTDTQYF. The CDR3 bases are TGCGCCAGCAGCAACCCAGGGGACACAGATACGCAGTATTTT. The entire variable domain, with the rest obtained from reference TRBV5-1 and TRBJ2-3, is as follows: KAGVTQTPRYLIKTRGQQVTLSCSPISGHRSVSWYQQTPGQGLQFLFEYFSETQRNKGNFPGRFSGRQFSNSRSEMNVSTLELGDSALYLCASSNPGDTDTQYFGPGTRLTVL.

This clonotype showed up many times. V gene TRBV5-1 combines with J gene TRBJ2-2; 9 bases map to TRBD1. V shed 7 bases and J 5 bases; nucleotides not matched to a gene: 6. From germline, CDR1 is SGHRS and CDR2 YFSETQ. The CDR3 extends over 14 amino acids. CDR3 bases: TGCGCCAGCCGACGGGGACAGGGAACCGGGGAGCTGTTTTTT. Amino acids: CASRRGQGTGELFF.

This clonotype was detected many times. The chain employs TRBV6-5 and TRBJ1-2; D remains ambiguous. The V and J ends lost 2 bases and 4 bases respectively, with 11 bases between them. The germline V gene has CDR1 MNHEY and CDR2 SVGAGI. The length of the CDR3 is 14 residues. The CDR3 reads CASSYLSGSYGYTF. The CDR3 DNA reads TGTGCCAGCAGTTACCTGTCGGGTTCCTATGGCTACACCTTC.

The sample holds many counts of this clonotype. The rearrangement links TRBV6-5 to TRBJ2-1; the match to TRBD2 covers 7 bases. Germline CDR1 and CDR2: MNHEY and SVGAGI. This CDR3 is 14 amino acids long. V was clipped by 0 bases and J by 8 bases; unmatched bases: 4. This chain's CDR3 is CASSYSRTRYEQFF. In DNA form, the CDR3 reads TGTGCCAGCAGTTACTCGCGGACTAGATATGAGCAGTTCTTC.

This clonotype was counted ten times or more. The gene calls are TRBV5-1 and TRBJ2-5, with TRBD1 as a possible D gene (6 bases). The CDR3 loop spans 15 amino acids. Trimming removed 4 bases from V and 2 bases from J, with 15 bases in between. Germline loops: CDR1 SGHRS, CDR2 YFSETQ. CDR3 sequence reads: CASSLTGTTQETQYF. The CDR3 DNA reads TGCGCCAGCAGCCTAACAGGGACAACTCAAGAGACCCAGTACTTC.

This clonotype appeared many times. The J gene is TRBJ1-1, the V gene TRBV5-5; a possible D gene is TRBD1 (5 bases). V was clipped by 2 bases and J by 0 bases, with 11 bases between them. Germline-derived CDR1 and CDR2 are SGHKS and YYEKEE (reference sequence). CDR3 length: 15 residues. The CDR3 DNA reads as TGTGCCAGCAGCTTATCGGGACGAATGAACACTGAAGCTTTCTTT. Translating gives CASSLSGRMNTEAFF.

Many counts were recorded for this clonotype. The CDR3 region is CASSFSRANTEAFF. The CDR3 nucleotides read TGTGCCAGCAGCTTTTCTAGGGCGAACACTGAAGCTTTCTTT. This chain connects TRBV7-2 to TRBJ1-1; D call uncertain. The V gene lost 3 bases and the J gene lost 1 base, with 9 bases spanning the gap. The length of the CDR3 is 14 residues. The germline gives CDR1 SGHTA, CDR2 FQGNSA. Drawing the rest from reference TRBV7-2 and TRBJ1-1, the complete variable domain is GAGVSQSPSNKVTEKGKDVELRCDPISGHTALYWYRQSLGQGLEFLIYFQGNSAPDKSGLPSDRFSAERTGGSVSTLTIQRTQQEDSAVYLCASSFSRANTEAFFGQGTRLTVV.

This clonotype was recorded at least ten times. This sequence joins TRBV20-1 and TRBJ2-5; perhaps TRBD2 as D (5 bases). Germline loops: CDR1 DFQATT, CDR2 SNEGSKA (reference sequence). V was pared by 3 bases and J by 5 bases, with 10 bases between. The CDR3 is 12 residues long. The CDR3 bases are TGCAGTGCTAGTCCTAGCCGGGAGACCCAGTACTTC. This gives the protein CSASPSRETQYF.

In this sample, this clonotype turned up many times. The chain's CDR3 is CSASDLLSGEETQYF. CDR3 bases: TGCAGTGCTAGTGACCTCCTTAGCGGGGAAGAGACCCAGTACTTC. This chain connects TRBV20-1 to TRBJ2-5, with 8 positions matching TRBD2. The germline V gene encodes CDR1 DFQATT and CDR2 SNEGSKA (reference sequence). With V trimmed by 3 bases and J by 3 bases, 9 bases remained unmatched. This CDR3 has 15 residues.